This T cell receptor beta chain was captured in a study of cytomegalovirus exposure and HLA in healthy donors. Assay used: immunoSEQ multiplex PCR; TCRdb lists only in-frame clones, some missing. The sample records tens of thousands of clones, just under 95% being singletons. This clone was seen once. CDR3 size: 15 residues. CDR1 is LGHNA and CDR2 is YNFKEQ in the germline V gene. The V segment lost 4 bases and the J segment 6 bases; nucleotides outside the gene matches: 9. V is TRBV4-2 and J is TRBJ1-2; TRBD1 aligns across 9 bases. Sample: PBMCs. The clonotype comes from a woman in her late teens or twenties in good health and CMV-seropositive. CDR3 protein: CASSRAGTGKDGYTF. In DNA form, the CDR3 reads TGTGCCAGCAGCCGAGCCGGGACAGGGAAAGATGGCTACACCTTC.